The 8 T cell receptor beta chains reported below all come from one sample, sequenced in a study of blood T cell repertoires in COVID-19. The assay was immunoSEQ multiplex PCR, and TCRdb's table has in-frame clones only and misses some. The sample holds over 80,000 clones, more than 65% seen once. Sequenced: peripheral blood. These receptors originate from a woman aged 80 or older with active or convalescent COVID-19.

For the CDR3, the DNA is TGTGCCAGCAGTGAATTTGGGCATCAGCCCCAGCATTTT. Amino acid sequence: CASSEFGHQPQHF. This chain connects TRBV6-1 to TRBJ1-5; D unclear. Trimming pared 2 bases from V and 5 bases from J, leaving 7 bases between. This CDR3 comprises 13 residues. Germline V lookup: CDR1 MNHNS, CDR2 SASEGT.

The chain joins TRBV27 to TRBJ1-5; D may be TRBD1 (6 bases). Trimming cost V 6 bases and J 2 bases, with 17 bases left between them. The CDR3 covers 16 residues. Looked up from germline, CDR1 is MNHEY and CDR2 is SMNVEV (reference sequence). CDR3 region: CASRSNRAPGNQPQHF. Here the CDR3 DNA reads TGTGCCAGCAGATCAAACAGGGCCCCGGGCAATCAGCCCCAGCATTTT.

The CDR3 nucleotides read TGTGCCAGCAGCACCGGGACTAGCTCCCAAGAGACCCAGTACTTC. Its translation: CASSTGTSSQETQYF. J is TRBJ2-5 and V is TRBV6-2 or TRBV6-3; 9 bases match TRBD2. Unmatched junction bases numbered 6, after V lost 6 bases and J lost 1 base. CDR1 and CDR2 (germline): MNHEY, SVGEGT. CDR3 length: 15 residues.

The V gene is TRBV6-5, the J gene TRBJ2-5; 12 bases are a match to TRBD2. The germline V gene has CDR1 MNHEY and CDR2 SVGAGI. V shed 6 bases and J 5 bases; nucleotides not matched to a gene: 7. There are 15 residues in the CDR3. DNA for the CDR3: TGTGCCAGCAGCCCACTAGCGGGAGGTGGGGAGACCCAGTACTTC. This sequence encodes CASSPLAGGGETQYF.

About this clone itself: One end of the junction does not line up with germline, which may come from a read error. The rearrangement links TRBV7-7 to TRBJ1-4; tentative D call: TRBD1 (5 bases). This CDR3 has 15 residues. The germline V gene has CDR1 SSHAT and CDR2 FNYEAQ (reference sequence). CDR3 sequence: CASSRFGGTNEKLFF. The CDR3, as DNA: TGTGCTAGCAGTAGGTTCGGGGGAACTAATGAAAAACTGTTTTTT.

In this sample, this clone turned up a few times. Sequence at one end of the junction differs from germline and may be a read error. The V and J genes are TRBV5-1 and TRBJ2-7; 10 positions agree with TRBD2. CDR3 length: 16 residues. The germline CDR1 and CDR2 sequences are SGHRS and YFSETQ. CDR3 coding DNA: TGTGCCAGCAGCACCCCCCTAGCGGGAGCTACCTACGAGCAGTACTTC. The encoded protein is CASSTPLAGATYEQYF.

This rearrangement joins TRBV9 to TRBJ1-4, with 10 bases that match TRBD1. The germline gives CDR1 SGDLS, CDR2 YYNGEE. V lost 4 bases to trimming and J lost 6 bases; unmatched junction nucleotides: 9. The CDR3 length is 16 residues. The CDR3 coding sequence is TGTGCCAGCAGCAAGACAGGGGGCGCTTTCGATGAAAAACTGTTTTTT. Protein sequence: CASSKTGGAFDEKLFF.

The CDR3 nucleotides read TGCGCCAGCAGCTTAGCGGGAGGGCCTGGTGAGCAGTTCTTC. Its translation: CASSLAGGPGEQFF. This chain links TRBV5-1 with TRBJ2-1, with 10 positions matching TRBD2. CDR1 is SGHRS, CDR2 YFSETQ, per germline. V trimming: 2 bases; J trimming: 9 bases; junction bases outside the gene matches: 5. This CDR3 has 14 residues.